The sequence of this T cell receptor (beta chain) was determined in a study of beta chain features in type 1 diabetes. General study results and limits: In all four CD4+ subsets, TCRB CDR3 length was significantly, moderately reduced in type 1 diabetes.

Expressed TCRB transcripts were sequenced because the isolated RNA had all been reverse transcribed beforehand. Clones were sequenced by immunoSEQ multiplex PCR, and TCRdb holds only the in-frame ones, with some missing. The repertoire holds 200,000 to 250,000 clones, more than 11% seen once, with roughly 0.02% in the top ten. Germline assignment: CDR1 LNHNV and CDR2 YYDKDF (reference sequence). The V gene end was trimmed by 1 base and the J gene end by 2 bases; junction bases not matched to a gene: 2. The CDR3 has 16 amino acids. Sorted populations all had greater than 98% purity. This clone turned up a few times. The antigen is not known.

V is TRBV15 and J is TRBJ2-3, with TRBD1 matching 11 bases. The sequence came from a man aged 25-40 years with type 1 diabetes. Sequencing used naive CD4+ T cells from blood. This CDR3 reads CATSRGDRGNTDTQYF. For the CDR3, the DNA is TGTGCCACCAGCAGAGGGGACAGGGGGAACACAGATACGCAGTATTTT.